What follows describes a single T cell receptor beta chain. These data come from a study of cytomegalovirus exposure and HLA in healthy donors. At the level of the study: Ancestry clustering placed roughly four fifths of approximately 370 genotyped donors in the Caucasian-associated cluster.

The CDR3 contains 11 residues. From germline, CDR1 is MNHEY and CDR2 SVGAGI. The V gene lost 8 bases and the J gene lost 2 bases, with 5 bases spanning the gap. Primers included in the PCR were 60 Vbeta and 13 Jbeta primers. Some clones are missing from TCRdb's copy, which holds only in-frame ones; the method was immunoSEQ multiplex PCR. The sample lists 130,000 or so clones, around 73% occurring once. This clonotype was obtained from a man aged 50 or older in good health and CMV-seronegative. Material for sequencing was PBMCs. This chain links TRBV6-5 with TRBJ2-3; D is undetermined. The CDR3 loop reads CASRYTDTQYF. CDR3 nucleotide sequence: TGTGCCAGCCGGTACACAGATACGCAGTATTTT.